Sequencing of this TCR beta chain was carried out in a study of vaccination effects on CD4 cells after COVID-19. Data came from immunoSEQ multiplex PCR; TCRdb stores just in-frame clones and leaves some out. The top ten hold approximately 22% of the sample, which has tens of thousands of clones, under 85% seen once. As regards this clone: Antigen unknown.

Trimming took 1 base from V and 3 from J, leaving 1 base between them. Germline V gene data show CDR1 as SEHNR and CDR2 as FQNEAQ (reference sequence). The CDR3 is 12 amino acids. The culture ran for nine to ten days, and then CD4+ T cells were isolated. The chain recombines TRBV7-9 with TRBJ2-1; no clear D gene. This clonotype originated in a human donor who had a prior SARS-CoV-2 infection. Specimen: CD4+ T cells from PBMCs cultured without peptide, collected before COVID-19 vaccination. The CDR3 is CASSLGYNEQFF. The CDR3 nucleotides read TGTGCCAGCAGCTTAGGCTACAATGAGCAGTTCTTC.